This is a list of T cell receptor beta chains from one sample in a study of shared clonotypes between healthy human individuals. Sequencing was performed with immunoSEQ multiplex PCR; in TCRdb, only in-frame clones are kept and a portion is missing. The data show approximately 2,000,000 clones, just under 95% seen once. Sequenced sample: naive CD4+ T cells from PBMCs. These receptor sequences come from a man aged 18 to 29 in good health. Some clones in this sample may be carry-over from other donors' samples. The CDR3 runs from the conserved cysteine through the conserved F or W. The D gene is left open where the match is weak. Part of the rows lack a size; the others show once, few, many or a class for expanded clones.

cdr3_aa,cdr3_nt,cdr3_length,d_call,j_call,clone_size,v_call
CASSLRGHHAYEQYF,TGTGCCAGCAGCTTGAGGGGACATCATGCCTACGAGCAGTACTTC,15,NA,TRBJ2-7,NA,TRBV7-8
CASSLRQGSSYEQYF,TGTGCCAGCAGCTTACGGCAGGGTAGCTCCTACGAGCAGTACTTC,15,NA,TRBJ2-7,NA,TRBV7-2
CASSSFTRSHRALEAFF,TGTGCCAGCAGCTCATTTACGAGAAGTCACAGGGCGTTGGAAGCTTTCTTT,17,NA,TRBJ1-1,NA,TRBV5-5
CASSVTSTDTQYF,TGTGCCAGCAGCGTTACTAGCACAGATACGCAGTATTTT,13,NA,TRBJ2-3,once,TRBV9
CASTLRQNTGELFF,TGTGCCAGCACCTTGAGACAGAACACCGGGGAGCTGTTTTTT,14,NA,TRBJ2-2,NA,TRBV6-1
CASSIDLTGYETQYF,TGTGCCAGTAGTATAGATCTCACGGGGTACGAGACCCAGTACTTC,15,NA,TRBJ2-5,NA,TRBV19
CASRTGGSGTPYEQYF,TGCGCCAGCAGGACGGGGGGAAGCGGGACCCCCTACGAGCAGTACTTC,16,TRBD2,TRBJ2-7,NA,TRBV5-1
CASSLILDSRDTEAFF,TGTGCCAGCAGCTTGATTTTGGACAGTAGAGACACTGAAGCTTTCTTT,16,NA,TRBJ1-1,NA,TRBV5-8
CASSGRVMGANEKLFF,TGTGCCAGCAGTGGAAGAGTGATGGGGGCTAATGAAAAACTGTTTTTT,16,NA,TRBJ1-4,NA,TRBV6-1
CASALYSGTAEQYF,TGTGCCAGCGCTCTATATTCCGGGACAGCCGAGCAGTACTTC,14,TRBD1,TRBJ2-7,NA,TRBV28
CASSLGTPGNTIYF,TGTGCCAGCAGCTTAGGGACGCCTGGAAACACCATATATTTT,14,NA,TRBJ1-3,NA,TRBV7-9
CASTDSLNQPQHF,TGTGCCAGCACGGACAGCCTCAATCAGCCCCAGCATTTT,13,NA,TRBJ1-5,few,TRBV28
CASSSSRAGTSGYNEQFF,TGTGCCAGCAGTTCATCAAGAGCCGGGACTAGCGGTTACAATGAGCAGTTCTTC,18,TRBD2,TRBJ2-1,NA,TRBV28